This T cell receptor beta chain was recovered during a study of blood T cell repertoires in COVID-19. Study information: From the United States, Italy and Spain came samples of acute and convalescent COVID-19.

Individuals drawn from about 26 US areas were roughly 18 to 95 years old. Libraries were prepared by immunoSEQ multiplex PCR; TCRdb keeps only in-frame clonotypes and omits some of them. The sample has about 190,000 clones; approximately 79% are singletons. V trimming: 7 bases; J trimming: 5 bases; junction bases outside the gene matches: 5. The CDR3 consists of 13 residues. The germline V gene has CDR1 SGHTA and CDR2 FQGNSA. The sequenced material came from PBMCs or T cells enriched from blood (not recorded which). The chain is built from TRBV7-2 and TRBJ2-5; 9 bases agree with TRBD2. The sequence was collected from a woman aged 60-70 years with acute COVID-19. The CDR3 loop is CASNRGGAETQYF. As DNA, the CDR3 is TGTGCCAGCAACCGCGGGGGGGCCGAGACCCAGTACTTC.